The 7 T cell receptor beta chains below all came from one sample that was sequenced in a study of identifying expanded T cells in peripheral blood. Clones were read by immunoSEQ multiplex PCR, and TCRdb kept only the in-frame ones, dropping some. The data contain over 100,000 clones, around 90% of them singletons. Sequenced: blood. These receptors all come from a person between 18 and 75 years old in good health.

On this clone: Germline and junction disagree at one end, which may indicate a read error. The sample contains more than one DNA sequence encoding this CDR3. The genes are TRBV6-5 and TRBJ1-2, with 7 nucleotides matching TRBD1. The germline V gene encodes CDR1 MNHEY and CDR2 SVGAGI. The CDR3 has 15 amino acids. CDR3 DNA: TGCGCCAGCAGCCCTCCCGAGACAGGGAGCTATGGCTACACCTTC. Translated: CASSPPETGSYGYTF.

This clone appeared a few times. V usage is TRBV9 and J usage is TRBJ1-6, with D possibly being TRBD1 (6 bases). V lost 3 bases and J lost 7, with 11 bases in between. Germline V lookup: CDR1 SGDLS, CDR2 YYNGEE. This CDR3 has 14 amino acids. The CDR3 here is CASSASTGNSPLHF. CDR3 DNA: TGTGCCAGCAGCGCCTCAACAGGGAATTCACCCCTCCACTTT.

CDR3 sequence: CASSLARLAGGSYNEQFF. The CDR3 DNA sequence: TGTGCCAGCAGCTTAGCGCGACTAGCGGGGGGCTCCTACAATGAGCAGTTCTTC. The chain carries TRBV7-2 and TRBJ2-1; 13 positions agree with TRBD2. The germline V gene encodes CDR1 SGHTA and CDR2 FQGNSA. CDR3 length: 18 residues. The J segment lost 0 bases and the V segment lost 0 bases, leaving 2 bases of the junction unmatched.

The chain recombines TRBV2 with TRBJ2-1; no definite D call. CDR1 is SNHLY and CDR2 is FYNNEI in the germline V gene. The CDR3 loop spans 12 amino acids. V was trimmed by 3 bases and J by 12 bases, leaving 12 bases between them. Here the CDR3 reads CASSEETTGQFF. DNA of the CDR3: TGTGCCAGCAGTGAGGAAACGACTGGGCAGTTCTTC.

This rearrangement joins TRBV6-1 to TRBJ2-1; 12 bases map to TRBD1. The CDR3 consists of 15 residues. In germline, CDR1 is MNHNS, CDR2 SASEGT. After removal of 7 bases from V and 7 bases from J, the junction contained 8 bases not matched to a gene. The CDR3 nucleotides read TGTGCCAGCATGATGGGACAGGGGGCGACAAATGAGCAGTTCTTC. Encoded protein: CASMMGQGATNEQFF.

The chain carries TRBV30 and TRBJ2-5; D gene unclear. V lost 5 bases to trimming and J lost 5 bases, with 12 bases between them. The CDR3 is 12 amino acids. The germline V gene has CDR1 GTSNPN and CDR2 SVGIG (reference sequence). The CDR3 is CAWRGFGETQYF. The DNA for the CDR3 is TGTGCCTGGCGCGGTTTCGGGGAGACCCAGTACTTC.

This chain links TRBV30 with TRBJ1-1, with TRBD1 as a possible D gene (5 bases). The V end was cut by 4 bases, the J end by 2 bases, with 17 bases between. CDR1 is GTSNPN and CDR2 is SVGIG in the germline V gene (reference sequence). This CDR3 has 15 residues. CDR3 in amino acids: CAWKRQGPHNTEAFF. The CDR3 nucleotides read TGTGCCTGGAAGCGGCAGGGCCCTCACAACACTGAAGCTTTCTTT.